Shown below are 14 T cell receptor beta chains from a single sample sequenced in a study of blood T cell repertoires in COVID-19. Some clones are missing from TCRdb's copy, which holds only in-frame ones; the method was immunoSEQ multiplex PCR. The data contain roughly 250,000 clones, 87% of them singletons. The sample was PBMCs or T cells enriched from blood (not recorded which). Receptors were obtained from a woman in her 30s with acute COVID-19.

The V and J genes are TRBV4-2 and TRBJ2-5, with 10 bases lining up with TRBD2. The length of the CDR3 is 16 residues. Per germline, CDR1 LGHNA and CDR2 YNFKEQ. Germline trimming cut 1 base from V and 2 bases from J; bases unmatched to any gene: 4. The CDR3 protein is CASSQVLAGRQETQYF. Written as DNA, the CDR3 is TGTGCCAGCAGCCAAGTACTAGCGGGGAGGCAAGAGACCCAGTACTTC.

The V and J genes are TRBV9 and TRBJ2-5, with D perhaps matching TRBD1 (6 bases). The V end lost 5 bases, the J end lost 2 bases, and 13 bases lay between the germline ends. Germline CDR1 is SGDLS and CDR2 is YYNGEE. CDR3 size: 14 residues. The CDR3 protein is CASRLRTAQETQYF. The CDR3 DNA reads TGTGCCAGCAGACTTCGGACAGCGCAAGAGACCCAGTACTTC.

With regard to this clone: Other DNA sequences in this specimen translate into the identical CDR3. The CDR3 nucleotides are TGTGCCAGCAGCTTAGCAGGGGGCGGACAGCCCCAGCATTTT. This sequence encodes CASSLAGGGQPQHF. The J gene is TRBJ1-5, the V gene TRBV11-2; 8 positions agree with TRBD1. The CDR3 length is 14 residues. Trimming cost V 1 base and J 7 bases; bases outside gene matches: 3. The germline CDR1 and CDR2 sequences are SGHAT and FQNNGV.

The genes are TRBV30 and TRBJ1-4, with D unclear. V lost 4 bases and J lost 8, with 11 bases in between. The CDR3 sequence is 12 residues long. CDR1 is GTSNPN and CDR2 is SVGIG in the germline V gene (reference sequence). This CDR3 reads CAWNLAEEKLFF. The CDR3 coding sequence is TGTGCCTGGAATCTAGCAGAGGAAAAACTGTTTTTT.

The chain is built from TRBV7-9 and TRBJ2-7; 12 bases are shared with TRBD1. Germline V gives CDR1 SEHNR, CDR2 FQNEAQ (reference sequence). J gave up 5 bases and V 5 bases, and 7 bases lay outside the gene matches. The CDR3 has 15 residues. The CDR3, as DNA: TGTGCCAGCAGCCCACCCGGGACAGGGGGCAACGAGCAGTACTTC. Protein product: CASSPPGTGGNEQYF.

The chain joins TRBV18 to TRBJ2-3; D not resolved. Trimming shortened V by 3 bases and J by 4 bases, and 5 bases separated the two germline ends. This CDR3 spans 12 amino acids. CDR1 and CDR2 (germline): KGHSH, LQKENI. This CDR3 is CASSPLSDTQYF. The CDR3, as DNA: TGTGCCAGCTCACCCCTCTCAGATACGCAGTATTTT.

The chain links TRBV7-9 to TRBJ1-2; possibly TRBD1 for D (6 bases). The CDR3 consists of 15 residues. CDR1 SEHNR and CDR2 FQNEAQ come from the germline V gene (reference sequence). With 4 bases removed from V and 6 bases from J, the gap between germline ends came to 18 bases. CDR3 DNA sequence: TGTGCCAGCAGCTCACCGAAACAGGGATGGAATGGCTACACCTTC. Translation gives CASSSPKQGWNGYTF.

The genes are TRBV10-3 and TRBJ2-1; a weak D match, TRBD1 (7 bases). The ends were cut back, 3 bases at V and 7 bases at J, with 10 bases in the middle. Germline assignment: CDR1 ENHRY and CDR2 SYGVKD. The CDR3 consists of 13 residues. In nucleotides, the CDR3 is TGTGCCATCAGTGAACAGGGGAGGAATGAGCAGTTCTTC. Amino acid sequence: CAISEQGRNEQFF.

This rearrangement joins TRBV5-1 to TRBJ2-3; 7 bases match TRBD1. The V gene end was trimmed by 4 bases and the J gene end by 1 base; junction bases not matched to a gene: 9. Germline CDR1 is SGHRS and CDR2 is YFSETQ. This CDR3 region has 16 residues. DNA of the CDR3: TGCGCCAGCAGCACCGACCGGGACAGAGGCACAGATACGCAGTATTTT. Protein product: CASSTDRDRGTDTQYF.

The V gene is TRBV2, the J gene TRBJ2-7, with 9 positions matching TRBD1. This CDR3 region has 14 residues. The V gene end was trimmed by 6 bases and the J gene end by 2 bases; junction bases not matched to a gene: 5. The germline V gene has CDR1 SNHLY and CDR2 FYNNEI. CDR3 sequence (DNA): TGTGCCAGCAGGCCACAGGGGGCGACCTACGAGCAGTACTTC. Protein product: CASRPQGATYEQYF.

This chain joins TRBV14 and TRBJ1-2; D perhaps matches TRBD1 (5 bases). The V end lost 0 bases, the J end lost 3 bases, and 11 bases lay between the germline ends. Germline loops: CDR1 SGHDN, CDR2 FVKESK. The CDR3 is 15 amino acids. For the CDR3, the DNA is TGTGCCAGCAGCCAAGATCTCGGCAGGGACTATGGCTACACCTTC. Protein sequence: CASSQDLGRDYGYTF.

The chain uses TRBV14 and TRBJ1-1, with D uncertain. Germline CDR1 is SGHDN and CDR2 is FVKESK. Trimming pared 2 bases from V and 3 bases from J, leaving 10 bases between. The CDR3 is made up of 14 amino acids. The chain's CDR3 is CASSQFGRDTEAFF. The DNA of the CDR3 is TGTGCCAGCAGCCAATTCGGGAGAGACACTGAAGCTTTCTTT.

This chain connects TRBV9 to TRBJ2-6; the match to TRBD1 covers 7 bases. Germline CDR1 SGDLS, CDR2 YYNGEE. V trimming: 2 bases; J trimming: 3 bases; junction bases outside the gene matches: 11. CDR3 length: 18 amino acids. The chain's CDR3 is CASSVPGQPRGGANVLTF. The CDR3, as DNA: TGTGCCAGCAGCGTCCCGGGACAGCCGCGTGGTGGGGCCAACGTCCTGACTTTC.

The chain uses TRBV13 and TRBJ2-5; 8 nucleotides align to TRBD1. The germline V gene has CDR1 PRHDT and CDR2 FYEKMQ (reference sequence). The CDR3 is 14 residues long. The ends lost 5 bases at V and 2 bases at J; junction bases unmatched: 4. As DNA, the CDR3 is TGTGCCAGCAGCCCCAGGACAGGGCAAGAGACCCAGTACTTC. Translation gives CASSPRTGQETQYF.